The clone carrying this TCR delta chain showed up just a few times. Its specificity is unknown. From germline, CDR1 is TSWWSYY and CDR2 QGS. Germline trimming cut 0 bases from V and 6 bases from J; bases unmatched to any gene: 17. The CDR3 loop spans 19 amino acids. The data derive from a study of Vδ1+ human thymocytes. Study-level results: Thymic TRG and TRD repertoires appeared highly polyclonal, with Gaussian CDR3 length distributions.

Extracted RNA was reverse transcribed into cDNA. Multiplex PCR used pooled V-gene forward primers and a constant-region reverse primer to amplify CDR3s. TCRdb re-processed the multiplex PCR reads via CATT. The sample has 70,000 or so delta-chain clones, about 35% seen once. The V and J genes are TRDV1 and TRDJ1; TRDD3 matches 9 bases. This TCR was sampled from a boy in the first two years of life who had congenital heart surgery. Sequenced sample: Vdelta1+ gamma-delta thymocytes from the thymus. As to subset: FACS-sorted CD3+ TCRalphabeta- TCRVdelta1+ TCRVdelta2- thymocytes. The CDR3 DNA sequence: TGTGCTCTTGGGGAACTCCTCCTACAGGCATGGGGGATAAAGAATAAACTCATCTTT. Protein sequence: CALGELLLQAWGIKNKLIF.